The entry below describes one T cell receptor beta chain. The target antigen is unknown. This may arise from a read error, as a much more abundant clone is one base away. A second about 7 to 12 cycle PCR used barcoded and J-beta primers. TCRdb analysed the 5' RACE reads with MiXCR anew, one entry per CDR3 protein. The data show some 1,800,000 distinct CDR3 sequences, roughly 43% seen once. This specimen comes from a study of blood T cells in healthy people across ages. Deletions cut 5 bases from V and 10 bases from J, with 18 bases between. Germline-derived CDR1 and CDR2 are SQVTM and ANQGSEA. The CDR3 consists of 13 residues. Notes on the study in general: Strong correlation was found linking TCR beta diversity to naive T cell percentage. Unsorted PBMC input precluded a conclusive naive versus antigen-experienced comparison.

The rearrangement links TRBV29-1 to TRBJ2-1, with D possibly TRBD1 on 6 matching bases. The specimen was blood. The receptor was derived from a human donor in good health. The CDR3 loop reads CSVPRDNSYEQFF. CDR3 DNA: TGCAGCGTTCCCCGGGACAACTCCTACGAGCAGTTCTTC.